The present entry profiles one TCR beta chain with its context. A second PCR, run for roughly 7 to 11 cycles, used a sample-barcoded 5' primer plus a J-beta primer mix. TCRdb ran MiXCR on the 5' RACE reads and lists one entry per CDR3 protein. The sample has 380,000 or so distinct CDR3 sequences, about 55% seen once. The length of the CDR3 is 13 residues. V was cut by 6 bases and J by 0 bases, with 10 bases left in between. Germline V lookup: CDR1 SGHRS, CDR2 YFSETQ. The sample belongs to a study of blood T cells in healthy people across ages. Specimen: blood. The TCR sequence derives from a man aged 55-75 years in good health. The chain is built from TRBV5-1 and TRBJ2-7; unclear D gene. The CDR3 protein is CASKGSSSYEQYF. In DNA form, the CDR3 reads TGCGCCAGCAAGGGTTCTAGCTCCTACGAGCAGTACTTC.